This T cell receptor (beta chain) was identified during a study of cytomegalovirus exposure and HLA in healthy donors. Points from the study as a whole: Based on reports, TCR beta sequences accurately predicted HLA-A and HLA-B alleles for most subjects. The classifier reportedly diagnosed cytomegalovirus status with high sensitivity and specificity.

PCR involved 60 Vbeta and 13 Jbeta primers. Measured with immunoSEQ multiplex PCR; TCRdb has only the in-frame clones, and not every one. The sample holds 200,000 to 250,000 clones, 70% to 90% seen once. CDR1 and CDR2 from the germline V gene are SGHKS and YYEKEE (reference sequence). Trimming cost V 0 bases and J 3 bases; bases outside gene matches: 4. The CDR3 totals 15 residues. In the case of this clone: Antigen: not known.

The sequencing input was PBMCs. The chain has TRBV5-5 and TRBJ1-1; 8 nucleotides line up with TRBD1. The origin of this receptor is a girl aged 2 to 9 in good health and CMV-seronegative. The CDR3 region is CASSLAGGADTEAFF. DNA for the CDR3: TGTGCCAGCAGCTTGGCAGGGGGCGCGGACACTGAAGCTTTCTTT.